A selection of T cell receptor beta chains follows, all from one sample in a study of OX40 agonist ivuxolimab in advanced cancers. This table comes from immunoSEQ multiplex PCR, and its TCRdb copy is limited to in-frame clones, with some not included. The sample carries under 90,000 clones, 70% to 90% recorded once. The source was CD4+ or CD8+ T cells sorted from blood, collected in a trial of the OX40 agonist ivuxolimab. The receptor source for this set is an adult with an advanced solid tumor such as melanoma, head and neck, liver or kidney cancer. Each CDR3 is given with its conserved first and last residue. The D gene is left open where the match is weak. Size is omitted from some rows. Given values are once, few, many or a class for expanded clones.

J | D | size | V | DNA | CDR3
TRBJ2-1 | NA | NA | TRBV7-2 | TGTGCCAGCAGCTCCAGTCACAATGAGCAGTTCTTC | CASSSSHNEQFF
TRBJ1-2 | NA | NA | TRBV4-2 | TGTGCCAGCAGCTTGGCCCTGGCTGTCGGTGGCTACACCTTC | CASSLALAVGGYTF
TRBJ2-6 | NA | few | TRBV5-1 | TGCGCCAGCAGCTATTTTTACACCTACTCTGGGGCCAACGTCCTGACTTTC | CASSYFYTYSGANVLTF
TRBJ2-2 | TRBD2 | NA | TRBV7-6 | TGTGCCAGCAGCCCTTTGACTAGCGGGCCTCCAACCGGGGAGCTGTTTTTT | CASSPLTSGPPTGELFF
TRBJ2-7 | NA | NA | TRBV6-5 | TGTGCCAGCAGTTACTCGGGGGGCCGCGAGCAGTACTTC | CASSYSGGREQYF
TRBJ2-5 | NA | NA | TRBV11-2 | TGTGCCAGCAGCTTTAGCCCACACAGGGTCAAGTACTTC | CASSFSPHRVKYF
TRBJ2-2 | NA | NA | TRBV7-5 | TGTGTCAGAAGCTGCTGGCCGGACAGGGTGGCCGGGGAGCTGTTTTTT | CVRSCWPDRVAGELFF
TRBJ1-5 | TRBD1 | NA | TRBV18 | TGTGCCAGCTCACACTTGGACAGGGGTTATGGCAATCAGCCCCAGCATTTT | CASSHLDRGYGNQPQHF
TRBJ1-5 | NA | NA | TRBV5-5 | TGTGCCAGCAGCTGGAGGGGGAGCGGGGGCAATCAGCCCCAGCATTTT | CASSWRGSGGNQPQHF
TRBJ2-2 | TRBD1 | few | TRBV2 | TGTGCCAGCAGAGGGACAGGGGGGGCCGGGGAGCTGTTTTTT | CASRGTGGAGELFF
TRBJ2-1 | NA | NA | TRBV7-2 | TGTGCCAGCAGCTTAGGGGGCGGGAATGGTGCTGAGCAGTTCTTC | CASSLGGGNGAEQFF
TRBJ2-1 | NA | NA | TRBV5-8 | TGTGCCAGCAGGGGACTGGGGCAGTCTTGGAATGAGCAGTTCTTC | CASRGLGQSWNEQFF